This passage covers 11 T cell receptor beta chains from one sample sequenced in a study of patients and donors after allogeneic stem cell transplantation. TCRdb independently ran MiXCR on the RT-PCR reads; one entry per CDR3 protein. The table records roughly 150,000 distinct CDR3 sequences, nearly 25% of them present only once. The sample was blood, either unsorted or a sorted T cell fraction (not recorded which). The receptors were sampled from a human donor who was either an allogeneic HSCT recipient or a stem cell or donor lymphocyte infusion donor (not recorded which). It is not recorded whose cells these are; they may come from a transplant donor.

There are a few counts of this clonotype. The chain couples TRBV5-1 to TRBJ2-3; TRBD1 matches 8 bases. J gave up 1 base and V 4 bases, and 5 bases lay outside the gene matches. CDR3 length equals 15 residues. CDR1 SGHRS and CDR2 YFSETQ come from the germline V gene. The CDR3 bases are TGCGCCAGCAGCATGCCGGGACAGGGCACAGATACGCAGTATTTT. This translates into CASSMPGQGTDTQYF.

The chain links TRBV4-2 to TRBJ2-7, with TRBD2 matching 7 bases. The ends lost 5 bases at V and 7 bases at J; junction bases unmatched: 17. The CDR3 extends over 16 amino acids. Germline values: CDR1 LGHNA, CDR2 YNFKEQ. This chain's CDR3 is CASSEGAGKRGGEQYF. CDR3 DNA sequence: TGTGCCAGCAGCGAAGGAGCGGGGAAGCGCGGAGGGGAGCAGTACTTC.

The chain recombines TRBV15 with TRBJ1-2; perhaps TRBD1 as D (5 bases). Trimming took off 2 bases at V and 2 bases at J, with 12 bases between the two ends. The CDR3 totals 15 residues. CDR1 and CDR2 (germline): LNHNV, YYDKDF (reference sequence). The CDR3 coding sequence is TGTGCCACCAGCAGACCGGACATAATGAACTATGGCTACACCTTC. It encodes CATSRPDIMNYGYTF.

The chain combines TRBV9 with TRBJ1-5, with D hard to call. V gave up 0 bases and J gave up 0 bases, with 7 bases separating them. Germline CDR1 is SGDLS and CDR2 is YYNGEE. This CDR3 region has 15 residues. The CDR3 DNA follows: TGTGCCAGCAGCGTAGACAGCCTTAGCAATCAGCCCCAGCATTTT. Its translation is CASSVDSLSNQPQHF.

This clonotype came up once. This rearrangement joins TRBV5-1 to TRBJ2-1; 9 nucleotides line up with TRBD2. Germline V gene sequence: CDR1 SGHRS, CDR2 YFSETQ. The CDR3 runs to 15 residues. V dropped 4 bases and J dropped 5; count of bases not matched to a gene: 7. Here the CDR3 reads CASSPLAGANNEQFF. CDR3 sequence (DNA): TGCGCCAGCAGCCCATTAGCGGGGGCTAACAATGAGCAGTTCTTC.

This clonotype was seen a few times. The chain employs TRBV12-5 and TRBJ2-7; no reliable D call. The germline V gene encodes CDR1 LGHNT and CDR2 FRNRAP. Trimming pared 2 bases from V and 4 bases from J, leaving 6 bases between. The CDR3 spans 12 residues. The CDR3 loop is CASGLLKYEQYF. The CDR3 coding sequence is TGTGCTAGTGGTTTGCTGAAATACGAGCAGTACTTC.

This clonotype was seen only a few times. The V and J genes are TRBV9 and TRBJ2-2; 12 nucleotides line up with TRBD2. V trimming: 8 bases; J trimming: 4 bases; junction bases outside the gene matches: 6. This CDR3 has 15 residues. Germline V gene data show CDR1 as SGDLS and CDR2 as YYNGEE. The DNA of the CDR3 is TGTGCCAGTCCTAGCGGGGGGGCTGGCACCGGGGAGCTGTTTTTT. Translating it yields CASPSGGAGTGELFF.

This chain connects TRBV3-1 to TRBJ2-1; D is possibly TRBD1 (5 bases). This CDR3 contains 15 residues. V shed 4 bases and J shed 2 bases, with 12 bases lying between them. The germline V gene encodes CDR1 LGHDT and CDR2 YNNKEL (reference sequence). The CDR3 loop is CASSPIRTTYNEQFF. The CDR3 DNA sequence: TGTGCCAGCAGCCCAATACGGACAACCTACAATGAGCAGTTCTTC.

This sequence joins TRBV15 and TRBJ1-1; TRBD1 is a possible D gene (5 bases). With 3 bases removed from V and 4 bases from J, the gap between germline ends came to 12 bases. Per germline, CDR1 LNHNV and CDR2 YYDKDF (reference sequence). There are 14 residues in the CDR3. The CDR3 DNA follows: TGTGCCACCAGCAGGACAGAATGGGCCACTGAAGCTTTCTTT. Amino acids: CATSRTEWATEAFF.

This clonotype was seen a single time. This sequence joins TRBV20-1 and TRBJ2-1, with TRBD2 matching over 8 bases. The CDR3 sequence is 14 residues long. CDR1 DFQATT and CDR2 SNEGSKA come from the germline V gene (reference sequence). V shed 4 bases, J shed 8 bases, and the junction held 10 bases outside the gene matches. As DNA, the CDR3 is TGCAGTGCTACCCCGGGAGGGCCGAGAGATGAGCAGTTCTTC. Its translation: CSATPGGPRDEQFF.

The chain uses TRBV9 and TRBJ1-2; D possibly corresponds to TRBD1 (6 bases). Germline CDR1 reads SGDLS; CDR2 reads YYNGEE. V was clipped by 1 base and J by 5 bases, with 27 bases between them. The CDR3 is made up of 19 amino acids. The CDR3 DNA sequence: TGTGCCAGCAGCGTACAATCGGGTGTGATGGGGGCGCGATTGTATGGCTACACCTTC. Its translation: CASSVQSGVMGARLYGYTF.